The sequence of this T cell receptor (beta chain) was determined in a study of post-analysis software for immune sequencing data. Overall study results and limits: The F measure placed samples prepared in the same batch into strongly shared clusters. Significantly decreased normalized Chao1 diversity was recorded for multiple sclerosis patients relative to controls. Compared with controls, patients had more of 4 to 6 TRBV segments, including TRBV5-6, TRBV5-1 and TRBV20-1.

To note about this clonotype: Its antigen is not known.

Every TCR beta cDNA library bore unique molecular identifiers. T cells numbering roughly 1 to 10 million yielded cDNA molecules that totaled about 500,000. TCRdb reprocessed the PCR reads with MiXCR, giving one entry per CDR3 protein. This table holds 820,000 or so distinct CDR3 sequences, approximately 53% found once. CDR1 and CDR2 from the germline V gene are DFQATT and SNEGSKA (reference sequence). This CDR3 has 14 residues. The TCR was taken from a girl aged 5-17 years with multiple sclerosis. Sequenced material: blood. The chain recombines TRBV20-1 with TRBJ2-5, with TRBD1 as a possible D gene (6 bases). Gene TRBJ2-7 matches the end of the DNA better, so the J call may be wrong. The CDR3 loop reads CSARDPRGGPEQYF. In nucleotides, the CDR3 is TGCAGTGCTAGAGATCCCCGAGGGGGACCCGAGCAGTACTTC.